The 15 T cell receptor beta chains given below trace back to one sample, sequenced in a study of T cells expressing NK-cell markers. TCRdb re-called the 5' RACE reads and catalogs CDR3 proteins one per entry, DNA excluded. This sample's clone table lists 550,000 to 600,000 distinct CDR3 sequences. Input material: blood T cells: a sorted CD56 or NKG2C T cell subset, CD4+ or CD8+ T cells, or bulk PBMC T cells (not recorded which). The receptor source for this set is a young man in good health.

This rearrangement joins TRBV12-3 or TRBV12-4 to TRBJ1-2; TCRdb indicates TRBD1, and absent DNA this call remains unverified. This CDR3 is built from 15 residues. This CDR3 is CASSLVPGGSYGYTF.

The chain links TRBV12-5 to TRBJ2-3. This CDR3 region has 16 residues. From germline, CDR1 is LGHNT and CDR2 FRNRAP. CDR3 residues: CASGPESAFVGDTQYF.

The chain has TRBV30 and TRBJ2-3; TCRdb proposes TRBD2, but this gene call is untestable without DNA. Germline values: CDR1 GTSNPN, CDR2 SVGIG (reference sequence). The CDR3 runs 15 residues. This CDR3 reads CAWTVSGSHPDTQYF.

V and J are TRBV6-2 or TRBV6-3 and TRBJ2-5. The CDR3 is made up of 13 amino acids. Germline V gene data show CDR1 as MNHEY and CDR2 as SVGEGT. This chain's CDR3 is CASSLLLRETQYF.

V and J are TRBV12-3 or TRBV12-4 and TRBJ1-1. This CDR3 contains 14 residues. Here the CDR3 reads CASSSPPQNTEAFF.

The chain has TRBV4-1 and TRBJ1-1; the TCRdb D gene call, TRBD1, has no DNA to confirm it. In germline, CDR1 is MGHRA, CDR2 YSYEKL. This CDR3 is 16 amino acids long. CDR3 protein: CASSQDLGTGGTEAFF.

V and J are TRBV4-3 and TRBJ2-1. Germline V lookup: CDR1 LGHNA, CDR2 YSLEER. The CDR3 is 13 amino acids. The chain's CDR3 is CASSQGPDTEQFF.

The CDR3 protein is CASSFGLSQETQYF. This chain connects TRBV7-2 to TRBJ2-5; TCRdb returns TRBD2, unconfirmable since there is no DNA. From germline, CDR1 is SGHTA and CDR2 FQGNSA. The CDR3 runs 14 residues.

The rearrangement uses TRBV20-1 and TRBJ2-4; TCRdb selects TRBD2, and the lack of DNA leaves this call unchecked. Germline lookup yields CDR1 DFQATT and CDR2 SNEGSKA (reference sequence). This CDR3 spans 16 amino acids. CDR3 sequence: CSARVGGAGPANIQYF.

The gene calls are TRBV10-2 and TRBJ2-3; TCRdb gives TRBD1 as the D gene, but with no DNA this cannot be confirmed. The CDR3 covers 14 residues. Germline V gene sequence: CDR1 WSHSY, CDR2 SAAADI. CDR3 protein: CASSQGQYTDTQYF.

The V and J genes are TRBV25-1 and TRBJ2-1; TCRdb's D gene call, TRBD1, goes unchecked for lack of DNA. This CDR3 is 13 amino acids long. Germline V gives CDR1 MGHDK, CDR2 SYGVNS. The CDR3 region is CASTRQGTNEQFF.

The chain uses TRBV5-6 and TRBJ1-2; with no DNA, the TCRdb D assignment of TRBD1 cannot be verified. Germline loops: CDR1 SGHDT, CDR2 YYEEEE. This CDR3 is built from 12 residues. CDR3 loop: CASSPGQGRYTF.

The chain couples TRBV30 to TRBJ2-1. CDR1 is GTSNPN, CDR2 SVGIG, per germline (reference sequence). CDR3 length: 14 amino acids. CDR3 protein: CAWTRWVADNEQFF.

The rearrangement links TRBV12-3 or TRBV12-4 to TRBJ2-5; the TCRdb D gene call, TRBD1, has no DNA to confirm it. This CDR3 region has 13 residues. The CDR3: CASSTSRVETQYF.

This chain uses TRBV12-3 or TRBV12-4 with TRBJ2-5; TCRdb reports TRBD2, a call that lacks DNA to check it against. This CDR3 comprises 15 residues. The CDR3 loop reads CASRTSGPGQETQYF.